The 16 T cell receptor beta chains reported below all come from one sample, sequenced in a study of CD8+ T cells in alopecia areata. Combined cutaneous lymph node cells underwent sorting by CD4, CD8alpha, NKG2D, NKG2ACE and additional markers. Sequencing used cDNA as its template, made by extracting RNA and reverse transcribing it. The repertoire was sequenced with immunoSEQ multiplex PCR; TCRdb's copy has only in-frame clones and lacks some. The sample lists about 270,000 clones, none appearing once, the ten largest making up approximately 1.2%. The sequenced material came from CD4+ T cells sorted from a lymph node. These receptors originate from a C3H/HeJ mouse with alopecia areata. The strain bears MHC haplotype H2-k.

This clone was counted between two and nine times. All gene names here are mouse names. The CDR3 extends 4 residues past the end of the read, so its final part is completed from the germline J gene. The chain has TRBV1 and TRBJ1-2; D possibly corresponds to TRBD1 (6 bases). From germline, CDR1 is NSQYPW and CDR2 LRSPGD (reference sequence). This CDR3 comprises 15 residues. Trimming cost V 0 bases and J 4 bases, with 12 bases left between them. CDR3 region: CTCSAERGGGSDYTF. Incomplete CDR3 DNA: TGCACCTGCAGTGCAGAGAGGGGGGGCGGCTCC.

This clone was found a few times. The gene symbols are mouse symbols. Read coverage stops 4 residues before the CDR3 terminus; the germline J gene supplies the remainder. J is TRBJ1-2 and V is TRBV19, with TRBD1 identical over 7 bases. This CDR3 comprises 13 residues. V lost 5 bases, J lost 3 bases, and 4 bases stayed unmatched. The germline V gene encodes CDR1 FNHDT and CDR2 SITEND (reference sequence). The sequenced part of the CDR3 DNA is TGTGCCAGCAGGAGACAGGGCCACTCC. Its protein is CASRRQGHS. Given in full, the CDR3 is CASRRQGHSDYTF. The entire variable domain, with the rest obtained from reference TRBV19 and TRBJ1-2, is as follows: GGIITQTPKFLIGQEGQKLTLKCQQNFNHDTMYWYRQDSGKGLRLIYYSITENDLQKGDLSEGYDASREKKSSFSLTVTSAQKNEMAVFLCASRRQGHSDYTFGSGTRLLVI.

This clone was counted a few times. Germline and genes: mouse. The CDR3 end is not reached by the read, which stops 4 residues before it; the germline J gene fills it in. Other DNA variants within this sample encode the same CDR3. The rearrangement uses TRBV13-2 and TRBJ2-5; 10 nucleotides match TRBD1. Looked up from germline, CDR1 is NNHNN and CDR2 is SYGAGS (reference sequence). The CDR3 length is 13 residues. The CDR3 sequence is CASGRQGADTQYF. The CDR3 bases that were read are TGTGCCAGCGGCAGACAGGGGGCGGAC.

This clone was recorded a few times. Mouse gene names and germline throughout. The read gets to within 3 residues of the CDR3 end, and the germline J gene fills in the rest. The V call is TRBV5, the J call TRBJ1-6; 9 bases are shared with TRBD1. TRBJ1-6 is designated an ORF whose function remains uncertain. Germline CDR1 LGHNA, CDR2 YNLKQL (reference sequence). The CDR3 has 15 amino acids. The V gene end was trimmed by 1 base and the J gene end by 10 bases; junction bases not matched to a gene: 5. CDR3 in amino acids: CASSQGQGEGSPLYF. The CDR3 bases that were read are TGTGCCAGCAGCCAAGGACAGGGGGAGGGCTCGCCC.

Remarks on this clone: Germline and genes: mouse. The read ends 4 residues shy of where the CDR3 ends; the end is completed using the germline J gene. The chain couples TRBV13-1 to TRBJ1-2, with TRBD1 matching over 7 bases. The CDR3 totals 16 residues. In germline, CDR1 is NSHNY, CDR2 SYGAGN. J lost 1 base, V lost 0 bases, and 6 bases had no gene match. This CDR3 is CASSDAHRGKNSDYTF. Partial CDR3 DNA: TGTGCCAGCAGTGATGCACACAGGGGTAAAAACTCC.

This clone was picked up a small number of times. Germline and genes here are mouse. The read ends 4 residues shy of where the CDR3 ends; the end is completed using the germline J gene. The same CDR3 also results from other DNA sequences found in this sample. The chain links TRBV1 to TRBJ2-2, with 7 bases fitting TRBD1. CDR1 and CDR2 (germline): NSQYPW, LRSPGD (reference sequence). The CDR3 spans 16 residues. J was trimmed by 2 bases and V by 1 base; bases with no gene match: 4. The sequenced part of the CDR3 DNA is TGCACCTGCAGTGCAGGACAGGGAGGGAACACCGGG. Translated, it gives CTCSAGQGGNTG. The CDR3 reads in full as CTCSAGQGGNTGQLYF.

Details on this clone: The genes and germline here are from mouse. The DNA read from the CDR3 is TGTGCCAGCAGTGATGCCCGGGACAGGGGTTACTCC. Protein sequence: CASSDARDRGYS. The CDR3, in full, reads CASSDARDRGYSDYTF. This chain uses TRBV13-1 with TRBJ1-2; TRBD1 aligns across 10 bases. The read ends 4 residues early relative to the CDR3; the germline J gene fills the gap. The CDR3 contains 16 residues. V dropped 0 bases and J dropped 3; count of bases not matched to a gene: 5. Per germline, CDR1 NSHNY and CDR2 SYGAGN.

Notes on this clone: Gene names and germline refer to mouse. The CDR3 end is not reached by the read, which stops 3 residues before it; the germline J gene fills it in. This rearrangement joins TRBV19 to TRBJ1-6; TRBD1 might be the D (5 bases). TRBJ1-6 is filed as an ORF, its function uncertain. This CDR3 contains 15 residues. V was shortened by 3 bases and J by 3 bases, with 10 bases between the two germline ends. Germline V gives CDR1 FNHDT, CDR2 SITEND (reference sequence). The chain's CDR3 is CASSKTEIYNSPLYF. The sequenced CDR3 bases are TGTGCCAGCAGTAAGACAGAAATCTATAATTCGCCC.

Concerning this clone itself: Gene names are mouse gene names. The missing CDR3 end, 4 residues past where the read stops, is filled in from the germline J gene. The V call is TRBV13-1, the J call TRBJ2-7; a possible D gene is TRBD1 (5 bases). CDR3 length equals 11 residues. Germline V gene sequence: CDR1 NSHNY, CDR2 SYGAGN. The CDR3 DNA, read in part, is TGTGCCAGCAGGGACATTTAT. Translating it yields CASRDIY. The entire CDR3 is CASRDIYEQYF.

On this clone: Gene names and germline match the mouse. With the read ending 4 residues before the CDR3 end, the germline J gene is used to fill in that end. J is TRBJ2-2 and V is TRBV13-2, with 11 nucleotides matching TRBD2. Germline V gives CDR1 NNHNN, CDR2 SYGAGS (reference sequence). The ends lost 2 bases at V and 3 bases at J; junction bases unmatched: 3. The CDR3 length is 16 residues. CDR3 amino acids: CASGDPGLGDTGQLYF. CDR3 bases read: TGTGCCAGCGGTGACCCGGGACTGGGGGACACCGGG.

This clone was detected a few times. Gene names are mouse gene names. The read falls 4 residues short of the CDR3 end, and the missing part is taken from the germline J gene. The chain carries TRBV19 and TRBJ2-2; D might be TRBD2 (7 bases). The V end was cut by 2 bases, the J end by 4 bases, with 12 bases between. Germline V gene sequence: CDR1 FNHDT, CDR2 SITEND (reference sequence). The length of the CDR3 is 15 residues. CDR3 DNA, as far as it was read: TGTGCCAGCAGTATTAGAAGGGGGGGCACCGGG. Protein product: CASSIRRGGTG. The whole CDR3 protein reads CASSIRRGGTGQLYF.

This clone has only a few counts. The genes and germline here are from mouse. With the read ending 4 residues before the CDR3 end, the germline J gene is used to fill in that end. The chain couples TRBV5 to TRBJ2-3, with D tentatively TRBD2 (6 bases). CDR3 length: 15 residues. Germline CDR1 and CDR2: LGHNA and YNLKQL (reference sequence). The ends were cut back, 4 bases at V and 0 bases at J, with 11 bases in the middle. The part of the CDR3 DNA that was read is TGTGCCAGCAGCCTCGGGACTTCTAGTGCAGAA. Translating it yields CASSLGTSSAE. The full CDR3 sequence reads CASSLGTSSAETLYF.

Points on this clone: Gene names and germline match the mouse. The CDR3 is cut off 4 residues early in the read; its end comes from the germline J gene. Other DNA sequences from this sample encode an identical CDR3 as well. V usage is TRBV13-3 and J usage is TRBJ1-1; 9 nucleotides match TRBD1. V was clipped by 2 bases and J by 2 bases; unmatched bases: 1. Germline CDR1 and CDR2: NNHDY and SYVADS. CDR3 length equals 14 residues. The CDR3 bases that were read are TGTGCCAGCAGTGAGGACAGGGGCAACACA. It codes for CASSEDRGNT. In full, the CDR3 reads CASSEDRGNTEVFF.

In its sample, this clone was seen a few times. Gene names follow the mouse nomenclature. The CDR3 end falls 4 residues outside the read, so it is completed with the germline J gene. The chain has TRBV19 and TRBJ2-5, with D perhaps TRBD1 (5 bases). The CDR3 is 13 amino acids. With 6 bases removed from V and 1 base from J, the gap between germline ends came to 9 bases. From germline, CDR1 is FNHDT and CDR2 SITEND (reference sequence). The CDR3 here is CASTPTDQDTQYF. The covered CDR3 bases are TGTGCCAGCACCCCGACAGACCAAGAC. The full variable domain, rest sourced from reference TRBV19 and TRBJ2-5, is GGIITQTPKFLIGQEGQKLTLKCQQNFNHDTMYWYRQDSGKGLRLIYYSITENDLQKGDLSEGYDASREKKSSFSLTVTSAQKNEMAVFLCASTPTDQDTQYFGPGTRLLVL.

On this clone itself: This may arise from a read error, as a much more abundant clone is one base away. All gene names here are mouse names. The sequenced fragment ends 4 residues before the CDR3 boundary, so the rest is inferred from the germline J gene. The sample contains more than one DNA sequence encoding this CDR3. The chain recombines TRBV19 with TRBJ2-5; D may be TRBD1 (6 bases). The V gene lost 5 bases and the J gene lost 3 bases, with 10 bases spanning the gap. CDR1 is FNHDT, CDR2 SITEND, per germline (reference sequence). The CDR3 sequence is 13 residues long. CDR3 sequence reads: CASSRGQQDTQYF. CDR3 DNA (partial): TGTGCCAGCAGCCGAGGACAGCAAGAC.

This clone has ten or more counts. The gene symbols are mouse symbols. The read halts 3 residues ahead of the CDR3 end, with the missing end drawn from the germline J gene. The same CDR3 is also encoded by other DNA sequences in this sample. The chain joins TRBV19 to TRBJ1-6; possible D gene TRBD1, 6 bases. TRBJ1-6 is marked as an open reading frame, function uncertain. Per germline, CDR1 FNHDT and CDR2 SITEND (reference sequence). The V end lost 6 bases, the J end lost 4 bases, and 11 bases lay between the germline ends. The CDR3 has 14 amino acids. Incomplete CDR3 DNA: TGTGCCAGCACCCCGGGACAATATAATTCGCCC. Encoded protein: CASTPGQYNSP. The CDR3 in full is CASTPGQYNSPLYF.